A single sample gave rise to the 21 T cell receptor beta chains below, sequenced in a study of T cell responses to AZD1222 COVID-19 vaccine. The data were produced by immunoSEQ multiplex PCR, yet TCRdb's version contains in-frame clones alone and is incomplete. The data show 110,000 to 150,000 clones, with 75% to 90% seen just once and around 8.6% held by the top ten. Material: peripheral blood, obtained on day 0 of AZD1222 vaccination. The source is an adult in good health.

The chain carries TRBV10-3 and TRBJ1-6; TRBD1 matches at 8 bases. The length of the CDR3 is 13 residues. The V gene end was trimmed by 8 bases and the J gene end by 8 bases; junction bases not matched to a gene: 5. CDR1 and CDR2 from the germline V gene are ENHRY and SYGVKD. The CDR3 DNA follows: TGTGCCATCGGACAGGGAATCGATTCACCCCTCCACTTT. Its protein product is CAIGQGIDSPLHF.

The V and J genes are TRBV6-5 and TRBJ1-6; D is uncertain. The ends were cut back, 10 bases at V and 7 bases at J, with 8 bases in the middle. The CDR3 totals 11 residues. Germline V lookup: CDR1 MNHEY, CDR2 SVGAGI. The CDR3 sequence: CATGSNSPLHF. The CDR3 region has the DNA TGTGCCACCGGTTCAAATTCACCCCTCCACTTT.

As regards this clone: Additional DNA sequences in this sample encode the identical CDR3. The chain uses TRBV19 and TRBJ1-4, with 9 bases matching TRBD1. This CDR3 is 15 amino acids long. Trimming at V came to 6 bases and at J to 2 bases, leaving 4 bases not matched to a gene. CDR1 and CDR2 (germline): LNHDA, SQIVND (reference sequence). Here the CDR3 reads CASRTGGATNEKLFF. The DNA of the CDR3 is TGTGCCAGTAGAACAGGGGGCGCGACTAATGAAAAACTGTTTTTT.

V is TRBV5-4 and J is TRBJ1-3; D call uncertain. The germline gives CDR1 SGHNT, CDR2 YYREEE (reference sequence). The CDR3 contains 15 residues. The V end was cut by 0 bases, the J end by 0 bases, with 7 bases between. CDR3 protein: CASSLEAHSGNTIYF. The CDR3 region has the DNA TGTGCCAGCAGCTTGGAGGCCCACTCTGGAAACACCATATATTTT.

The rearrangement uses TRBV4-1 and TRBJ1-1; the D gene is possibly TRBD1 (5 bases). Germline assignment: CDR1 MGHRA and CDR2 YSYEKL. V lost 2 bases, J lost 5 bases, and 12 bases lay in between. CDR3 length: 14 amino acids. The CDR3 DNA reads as TGCGCCAGCAGCCAAAGGGGAGCTTGGACTGAAGCTTTCTTT. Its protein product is CASSQRGAWTEAFF.

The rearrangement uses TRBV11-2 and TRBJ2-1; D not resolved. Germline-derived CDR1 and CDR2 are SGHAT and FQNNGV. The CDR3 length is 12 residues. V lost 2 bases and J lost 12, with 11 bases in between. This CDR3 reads CASSLTTSAQFF. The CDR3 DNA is TGTGCCAGCAGCTTAACCACTTCGGCGCAGTTCTTC.

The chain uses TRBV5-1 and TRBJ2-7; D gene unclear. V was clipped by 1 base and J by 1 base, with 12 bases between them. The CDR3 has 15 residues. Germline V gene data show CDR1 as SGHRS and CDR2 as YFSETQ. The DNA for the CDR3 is TGCGCCAGCAGCTTGATCCCCGGAGATTCCTACGAGCAGTACTTC. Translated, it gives CASSLIPGDSYEQYF.

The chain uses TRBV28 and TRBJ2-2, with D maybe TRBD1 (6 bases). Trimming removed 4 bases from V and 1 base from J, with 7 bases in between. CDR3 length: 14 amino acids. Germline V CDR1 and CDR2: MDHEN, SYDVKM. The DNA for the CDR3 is TGTGCCAGCAGTTCAGGGGAGAACACCGGGGAGCTGTTTTTT. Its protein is CASSSGENTGELFF.

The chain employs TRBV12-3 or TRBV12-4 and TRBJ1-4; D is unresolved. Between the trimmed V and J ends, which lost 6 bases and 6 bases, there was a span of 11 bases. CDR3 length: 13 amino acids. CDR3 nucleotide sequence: TGTGCCAGCAGCCGCAGTTCCTATGAAAAACTGTTTTTT. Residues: CASSRSSYEKLFF.

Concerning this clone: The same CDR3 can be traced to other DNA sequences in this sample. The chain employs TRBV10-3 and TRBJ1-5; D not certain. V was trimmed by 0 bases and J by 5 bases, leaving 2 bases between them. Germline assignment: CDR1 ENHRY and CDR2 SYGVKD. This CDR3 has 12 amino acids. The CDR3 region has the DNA TGTGCCATCAGTGAGTCGGATCAGCCCCAGCATTTT. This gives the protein CAISESDQPQHF.

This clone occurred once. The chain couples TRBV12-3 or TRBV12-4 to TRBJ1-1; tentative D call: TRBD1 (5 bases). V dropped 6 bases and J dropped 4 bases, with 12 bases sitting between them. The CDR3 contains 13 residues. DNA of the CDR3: TGTGCCAGCAGATCAGGGCGAGGCACTGAAGCTTTCTTT. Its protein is CASRSGRGTEAFF.

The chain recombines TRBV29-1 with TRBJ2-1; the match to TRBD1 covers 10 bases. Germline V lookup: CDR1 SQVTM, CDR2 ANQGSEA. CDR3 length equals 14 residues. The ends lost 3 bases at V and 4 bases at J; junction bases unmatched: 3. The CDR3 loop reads CSVERDRGYNEQFF. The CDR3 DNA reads TGCAGCGTTGAGCGGGACAGGGGTTACAATGAGCAGTTCTTC.

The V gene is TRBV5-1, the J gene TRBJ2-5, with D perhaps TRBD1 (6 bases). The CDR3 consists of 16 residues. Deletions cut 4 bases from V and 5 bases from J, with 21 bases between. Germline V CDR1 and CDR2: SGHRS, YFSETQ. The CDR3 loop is CASSIVLQQGGETQYF. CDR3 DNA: TGCGCCAGCAGCATCGTCCTCCAACAGGGTGGGGAGACCCAGTACTTC.

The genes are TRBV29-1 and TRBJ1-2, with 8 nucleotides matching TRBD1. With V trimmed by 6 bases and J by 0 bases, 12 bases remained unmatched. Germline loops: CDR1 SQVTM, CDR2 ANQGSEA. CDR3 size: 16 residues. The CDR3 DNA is TGCAGCGTCGTGGGGACAGGAGGGGGGTCTAACTATGGCTACACCTTC. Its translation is CSVVGTGGGSNYGYTF. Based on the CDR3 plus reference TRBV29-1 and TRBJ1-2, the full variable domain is SAVISQKPSRDICQRGTSLTIQCQVDSQVTMMFWYRQQPGQSLTLIATANQGSEATYESGFVIDKFPISRPNLTFSTLTVSNMSPEDSSIYLCSVVGTGGGSNYGYTFGSGTRLTVV.

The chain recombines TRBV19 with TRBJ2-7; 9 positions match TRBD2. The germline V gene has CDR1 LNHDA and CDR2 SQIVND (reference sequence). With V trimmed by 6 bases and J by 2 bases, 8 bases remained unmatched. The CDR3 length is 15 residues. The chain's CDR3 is CASSSPSGMAYEQYF. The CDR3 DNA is TGTGCCAGTAGCTCTCCTAGCGGGATGGCCTACGAGCAGTACTTC.

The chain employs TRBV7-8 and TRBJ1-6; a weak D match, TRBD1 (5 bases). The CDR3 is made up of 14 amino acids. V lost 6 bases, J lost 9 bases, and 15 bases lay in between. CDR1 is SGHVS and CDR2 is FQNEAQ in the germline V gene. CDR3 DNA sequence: TGTGCCAGCAGAGGGGCCCTGGGGCTTTCACCCCTCCACTTT. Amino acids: CASRGALGLSPLHF.

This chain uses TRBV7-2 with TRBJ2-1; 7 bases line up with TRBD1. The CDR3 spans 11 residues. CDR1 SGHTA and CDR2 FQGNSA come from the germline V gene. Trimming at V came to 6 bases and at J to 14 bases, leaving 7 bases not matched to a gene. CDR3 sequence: CASSNRGLKFF. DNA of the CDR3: TGTGCCAGCAGTAATAGGGGGCTTAAGTTCTTC.

The DNA for the CDR3 is TGTGCCATCACCGATGACGGACAGGGGCGGAATTCACCCCTCCACTTT. Translating gives CAITDDGQGRNSPLHF. The rearrangement uses TRBV10-3 and TRBJ1-6; 9 positions match TRBD1. CDR1 is ENHRY, CDR2 SYGVKD, per germline. The CDR3 extends over 16 amino acids. The J segment lost 7 bases and the V segment lost 7 bases, leaving 11 bases of the junction unmatched.

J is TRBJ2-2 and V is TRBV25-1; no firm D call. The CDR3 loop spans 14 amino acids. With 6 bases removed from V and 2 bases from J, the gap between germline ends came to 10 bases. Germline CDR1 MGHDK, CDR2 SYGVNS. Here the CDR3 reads CASRHGSNTGELFF. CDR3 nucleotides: TGTGCCAGCAGGCATGGGTCTAACACCGGGGAGCTGTTTTTT.

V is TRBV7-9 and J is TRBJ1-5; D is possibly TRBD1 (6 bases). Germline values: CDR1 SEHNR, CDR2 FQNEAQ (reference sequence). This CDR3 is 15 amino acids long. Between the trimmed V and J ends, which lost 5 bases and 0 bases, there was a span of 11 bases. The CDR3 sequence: CASSIWTDSNQPQHF. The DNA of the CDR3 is TGTGCCAGCAGCATATGGACAGATAGCAATCAGCCCCAGCATTTT.

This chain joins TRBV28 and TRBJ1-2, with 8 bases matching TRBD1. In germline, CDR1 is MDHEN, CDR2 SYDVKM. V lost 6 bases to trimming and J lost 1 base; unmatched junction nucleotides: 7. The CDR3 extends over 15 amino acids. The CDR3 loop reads CASRPTGEINYGYTF. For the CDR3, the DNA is TGTGCCAGCAGACCGACAGGGGAGATTAACTATGGCTACACCTTC.